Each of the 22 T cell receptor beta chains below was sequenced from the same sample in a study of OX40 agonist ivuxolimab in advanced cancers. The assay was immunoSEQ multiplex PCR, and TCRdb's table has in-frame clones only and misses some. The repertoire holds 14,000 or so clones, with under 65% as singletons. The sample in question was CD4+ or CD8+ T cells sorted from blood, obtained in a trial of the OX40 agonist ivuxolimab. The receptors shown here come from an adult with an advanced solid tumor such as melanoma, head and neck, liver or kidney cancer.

CDR3 in amino acids: CASSQERDSGYTF. The DNA for the CDR3 is TGCGCCAGCAGCCAAGAGAGGGACTCTGGCTACACCTTC. The V and J genes are TRBV4-3 and TRBJ1-2, with D perhaps matching TRBD1 (5 bases). Trimming left V 0 bases short and J 7 bases short, with 9 bases between. Looked up from germline, CDR1 is LGHNA and CDR2 is YSLEER. This CDR3 spans 13 amino acids.

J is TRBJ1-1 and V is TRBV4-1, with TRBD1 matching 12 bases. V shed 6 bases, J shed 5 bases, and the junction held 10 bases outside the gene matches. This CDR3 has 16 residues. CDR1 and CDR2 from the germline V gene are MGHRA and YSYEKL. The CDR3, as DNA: TGCGCCAGCAGGTTACGGGACAGGGGGCGGAATACTGAAGCTTTCTTT. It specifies CASRLRDRGRNTEAFF.

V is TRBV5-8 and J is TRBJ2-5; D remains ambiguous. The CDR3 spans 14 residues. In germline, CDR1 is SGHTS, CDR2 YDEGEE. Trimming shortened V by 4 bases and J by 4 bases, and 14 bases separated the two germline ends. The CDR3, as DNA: TGTGCCAGCAGCCCCCGCAAGGTCGGAGAGACCCAGTACTTC. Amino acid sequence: CASSPRKVGETQYF.

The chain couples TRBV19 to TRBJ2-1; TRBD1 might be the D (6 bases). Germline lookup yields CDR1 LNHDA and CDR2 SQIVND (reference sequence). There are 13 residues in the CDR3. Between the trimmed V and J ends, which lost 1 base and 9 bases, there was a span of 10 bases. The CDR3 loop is CASSIGTGSEQFF. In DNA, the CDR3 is TGTGCCAGTAGTATAGGCACAGGGAGTGAGCAGTTCTTC.

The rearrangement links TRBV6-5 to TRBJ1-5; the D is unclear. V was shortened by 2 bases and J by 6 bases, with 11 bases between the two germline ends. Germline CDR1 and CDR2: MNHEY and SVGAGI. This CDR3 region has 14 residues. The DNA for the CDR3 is TGTGCCAGCAGTTACATTGGGGAGGCTCAGCCCCAGCATTTT. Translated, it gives CASSYIGEAQPQHF.

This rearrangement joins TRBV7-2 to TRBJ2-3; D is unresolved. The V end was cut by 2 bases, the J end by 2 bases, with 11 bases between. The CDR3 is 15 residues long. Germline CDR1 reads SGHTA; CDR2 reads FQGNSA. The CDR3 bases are TGTGCCAGCAGCTTACACCACAGCTTCACAGATACGCAGTATTTT. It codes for CASSLHHSFTDTQYF.

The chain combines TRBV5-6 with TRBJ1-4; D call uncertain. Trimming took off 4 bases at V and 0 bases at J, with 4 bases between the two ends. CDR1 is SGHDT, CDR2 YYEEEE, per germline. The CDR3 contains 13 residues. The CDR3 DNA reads TGTGCCAGCAGCGGAGCAACTAATGAAAAACTGTTTTTT. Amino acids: CASSGATNEKLFF.

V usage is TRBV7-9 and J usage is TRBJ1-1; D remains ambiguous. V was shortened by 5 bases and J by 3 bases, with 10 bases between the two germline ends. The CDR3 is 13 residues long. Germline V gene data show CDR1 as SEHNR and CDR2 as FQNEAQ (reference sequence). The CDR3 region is CASSPRRDTEAFF. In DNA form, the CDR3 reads TGTGCCAGCAGCCCCCGACGGGACACTGAAGCTTTCTTT.

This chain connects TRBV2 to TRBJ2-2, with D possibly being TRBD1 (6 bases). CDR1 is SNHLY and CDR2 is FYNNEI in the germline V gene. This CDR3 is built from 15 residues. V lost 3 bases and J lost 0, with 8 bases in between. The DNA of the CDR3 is TGTGCCAGCAGTGACAGGACAGCGAACACCGGGGAGCTGTTTTTT. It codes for CASSDRTANTGELFF.

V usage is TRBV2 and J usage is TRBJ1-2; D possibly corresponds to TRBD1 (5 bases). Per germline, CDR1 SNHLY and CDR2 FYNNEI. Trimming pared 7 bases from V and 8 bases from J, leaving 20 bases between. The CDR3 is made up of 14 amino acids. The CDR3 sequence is CASNPSTARAGYTF. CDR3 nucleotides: TGTGCCAGCAATCCTTCGACAGCTCGGGCGGGCTACACCTTC.

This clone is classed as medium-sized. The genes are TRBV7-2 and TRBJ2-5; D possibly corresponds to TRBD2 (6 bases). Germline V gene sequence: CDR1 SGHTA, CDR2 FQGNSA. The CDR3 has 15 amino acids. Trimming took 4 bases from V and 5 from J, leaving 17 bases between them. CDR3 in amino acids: CASSSPRGGPETQYF. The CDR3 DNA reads TGTGCCAGCAGCTCCCCCCGTGGAGGGCCGGAGACCCAGTACTTC.

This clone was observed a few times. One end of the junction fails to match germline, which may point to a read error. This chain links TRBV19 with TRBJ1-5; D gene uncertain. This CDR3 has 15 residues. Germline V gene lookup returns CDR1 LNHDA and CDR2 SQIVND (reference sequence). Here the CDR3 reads CASSIRDYSNQPQHF. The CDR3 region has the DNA TGTGCCAGCAGTATAAGAGATTATAGCAATCAGCCCCAGCATTTT.

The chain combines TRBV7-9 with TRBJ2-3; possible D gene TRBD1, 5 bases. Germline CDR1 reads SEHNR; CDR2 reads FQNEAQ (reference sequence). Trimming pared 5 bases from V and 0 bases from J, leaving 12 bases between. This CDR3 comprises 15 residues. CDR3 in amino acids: CASSRQTSSTDTQYF. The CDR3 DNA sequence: TGTGCCAGCAGCCGACAGACCTCTAGCACAGATACGCAGTATTTT.

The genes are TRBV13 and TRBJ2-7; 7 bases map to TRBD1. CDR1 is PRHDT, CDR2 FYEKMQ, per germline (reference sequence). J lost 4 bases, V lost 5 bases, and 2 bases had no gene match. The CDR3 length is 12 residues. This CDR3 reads CASSIRGYEQYF. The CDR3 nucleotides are TGTGCCAGCAGCATCAGGGGGTACGAGCAGTACTTC.

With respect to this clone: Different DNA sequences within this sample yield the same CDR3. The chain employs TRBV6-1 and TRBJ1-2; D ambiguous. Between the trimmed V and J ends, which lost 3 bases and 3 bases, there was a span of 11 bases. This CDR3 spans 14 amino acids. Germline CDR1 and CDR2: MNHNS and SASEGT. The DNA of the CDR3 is TGTGCCAGCAGTGATCCTAACTCGTACTATGGCTACACCTTC. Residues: CASSDPNSYYGYTF.

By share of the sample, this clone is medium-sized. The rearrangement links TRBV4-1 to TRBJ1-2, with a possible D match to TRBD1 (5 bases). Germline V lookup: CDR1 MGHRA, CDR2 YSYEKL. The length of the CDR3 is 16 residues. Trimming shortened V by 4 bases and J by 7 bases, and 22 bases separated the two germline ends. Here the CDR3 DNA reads TGCGCCAGCAGCCCAATCGTGGGTTCCGACAGAACTGGCTACACCTTC. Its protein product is CASSPIVGSDRTGYTF.

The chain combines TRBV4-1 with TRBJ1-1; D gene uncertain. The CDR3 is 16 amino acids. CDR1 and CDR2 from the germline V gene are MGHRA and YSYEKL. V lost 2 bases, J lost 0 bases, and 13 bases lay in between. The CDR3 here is CASSQKTRSMNTEAFF. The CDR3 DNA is TGCGCCAGCAGCCAAAAAACCCGCTCTATGAACACTGAAGCTTTCTTT.

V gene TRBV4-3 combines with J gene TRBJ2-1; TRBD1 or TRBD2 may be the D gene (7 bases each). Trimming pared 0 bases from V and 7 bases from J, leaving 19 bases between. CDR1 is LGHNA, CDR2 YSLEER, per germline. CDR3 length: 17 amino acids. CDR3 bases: TGCGCCAGCAGCCAAGAGGTCGGCAGGGGGGGGGATAATGAGCAGTTCTTC. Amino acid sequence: CASSQEVGRGGDNEQFF.

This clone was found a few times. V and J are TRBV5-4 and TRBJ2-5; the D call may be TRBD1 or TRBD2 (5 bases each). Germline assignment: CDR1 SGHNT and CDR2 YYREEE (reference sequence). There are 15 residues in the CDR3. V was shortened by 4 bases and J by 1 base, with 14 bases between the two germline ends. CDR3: CASSVGDGIQETQYF. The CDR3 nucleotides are TGTGCCAGCAGCGTGGGGGACGGAATCCAAGAGACCCAGTACTTC.

DNA of the CDR3: TGTGCCAGCAGTTACGACCATTCCTACGAGCAGTACTTC. Its protein product is CASSYDHSYEQYF. This rearrangement joins TRBV6-5 to TRBJ2-7, with D unresolved. This CDR3 comprises 13 residues. Germline V gene sequence: CDR1 MNHEY, CDR2 SVGAGI. V was pared by 2 bases and J by 1 base, with 6 bases between.

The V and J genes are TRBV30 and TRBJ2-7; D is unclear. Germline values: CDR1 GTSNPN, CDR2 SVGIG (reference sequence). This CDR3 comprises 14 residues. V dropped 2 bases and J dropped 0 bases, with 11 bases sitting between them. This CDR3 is CAWSRRVTSYEQYF. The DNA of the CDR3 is TGTGCCTGGAGTAGAAGGGTGACCTCCTACGAGCAGTACTTC.

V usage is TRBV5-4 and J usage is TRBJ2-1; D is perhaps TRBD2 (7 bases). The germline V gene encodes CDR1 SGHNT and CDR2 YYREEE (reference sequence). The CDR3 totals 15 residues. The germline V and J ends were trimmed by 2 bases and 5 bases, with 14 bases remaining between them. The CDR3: CASSLNGGLDNEQFF. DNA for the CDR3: TGTGCCAGCAGCTTAAACGGGGGGCTCGACAATGAGCAGTTCTTC.